The clone carrying this T cell receptor beta chain was recorded a few times. This entry is derived from a study of identical twins. Template switching introduced a universal primer site, and the cDNA bore unique molecular identifiers. TCRdb fed the 5' RACE reads into MiXCR, producing one record per CDR3 protein. The sample shows roughly 250,000 distinct CDR3 sequences, over 11% of them seen only once. The germline gives CDR1 DFQATT, CDR2 SNEGSKA (reference sequence). The CDR3 runs to 16 residues. Trimming took off 1 base at V and 7 bases at J, with 20 bases between the two ends. This sequence joins TRBV20-1 and TRBJ1-5; maybe TRBD1 (5 bases). The sample comprised memory (CD45RO+) T cells sorted from blood. This sequence was found in a woman aged 18-35 years in good health. The DNA of the CDR3 is TGCAGTGCTAGAGGCACCCTCTGGGGGAACAGGCAGCCCCAGCATTTT. Translation gives CSARGTLWGNRQPQHF.